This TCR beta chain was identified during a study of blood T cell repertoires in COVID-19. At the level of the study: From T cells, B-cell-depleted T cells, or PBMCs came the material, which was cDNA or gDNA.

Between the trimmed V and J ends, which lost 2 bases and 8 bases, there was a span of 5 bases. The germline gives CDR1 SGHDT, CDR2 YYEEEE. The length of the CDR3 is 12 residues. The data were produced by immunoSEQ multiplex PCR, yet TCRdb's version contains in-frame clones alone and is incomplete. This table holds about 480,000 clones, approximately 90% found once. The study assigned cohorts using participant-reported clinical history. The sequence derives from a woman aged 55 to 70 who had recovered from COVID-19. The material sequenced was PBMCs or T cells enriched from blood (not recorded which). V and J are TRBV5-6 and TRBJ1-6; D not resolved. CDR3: CASSLIDSPLHF. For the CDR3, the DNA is TGTGCCAGCAGCTTAATAGATTCACCCCTCCACTTT.